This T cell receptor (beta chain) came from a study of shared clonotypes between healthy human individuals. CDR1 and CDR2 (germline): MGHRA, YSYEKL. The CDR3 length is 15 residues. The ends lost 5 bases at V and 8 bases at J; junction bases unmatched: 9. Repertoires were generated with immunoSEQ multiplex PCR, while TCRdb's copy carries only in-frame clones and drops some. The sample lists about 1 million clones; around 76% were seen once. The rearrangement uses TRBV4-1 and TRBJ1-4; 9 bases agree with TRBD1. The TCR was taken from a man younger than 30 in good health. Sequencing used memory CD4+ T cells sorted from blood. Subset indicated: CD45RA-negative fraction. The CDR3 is CASSSPGQGLEKLFF. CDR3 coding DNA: TGCGCCAGCAGCAGTCCGGGACAGGGTTTGGAAAAACTGTTTTTT.